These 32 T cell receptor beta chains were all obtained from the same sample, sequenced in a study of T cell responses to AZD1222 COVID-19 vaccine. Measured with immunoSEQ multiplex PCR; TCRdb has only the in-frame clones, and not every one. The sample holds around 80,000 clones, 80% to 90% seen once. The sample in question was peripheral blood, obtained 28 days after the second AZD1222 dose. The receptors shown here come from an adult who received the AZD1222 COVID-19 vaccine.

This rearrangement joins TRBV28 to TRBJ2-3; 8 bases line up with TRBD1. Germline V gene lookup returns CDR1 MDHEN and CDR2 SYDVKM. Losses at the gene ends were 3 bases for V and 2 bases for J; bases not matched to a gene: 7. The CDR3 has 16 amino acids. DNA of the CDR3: TGTGCCAGCAGTTTTCCCCGGGACAGGCCCACAGATACGCAGTATTTT. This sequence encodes CASSFPRDRPTDTQYF. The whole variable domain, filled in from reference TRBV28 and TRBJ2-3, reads DVKVTQSSRYLVKRTGEKVFLECVQDMDHENMFWYRQDPGLGLRLIYFSYDVKMKEKGDIPEGYSVSREKKERFSLILESASTNQTSMYLCASSFPRDRPTDTQYFGPGTRLTVL.

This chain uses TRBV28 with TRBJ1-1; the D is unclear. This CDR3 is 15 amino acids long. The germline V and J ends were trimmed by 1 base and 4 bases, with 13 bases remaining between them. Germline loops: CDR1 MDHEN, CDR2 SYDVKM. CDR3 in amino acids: CASSLSAGVSTEAFF. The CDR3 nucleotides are TGTGCCAGCAGTTTATCTGCGGGAGTAAGCACTGAAGCTTTCTTT.

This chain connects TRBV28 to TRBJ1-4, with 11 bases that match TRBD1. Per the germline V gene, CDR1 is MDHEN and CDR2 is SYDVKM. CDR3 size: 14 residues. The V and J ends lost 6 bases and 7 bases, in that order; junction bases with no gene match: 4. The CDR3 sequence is CASSGTGGTEKLFF. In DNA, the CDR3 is TGTGCCAGCAGCGGGACAGGGGGGACTGAAAAACTGTTTTTT.

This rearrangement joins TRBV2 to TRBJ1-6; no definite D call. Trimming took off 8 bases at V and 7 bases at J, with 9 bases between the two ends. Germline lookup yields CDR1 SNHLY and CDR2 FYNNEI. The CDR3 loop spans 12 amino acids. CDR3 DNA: TGTGCCAGCTCGAGGTCAAATTCACCCCTCCACTTT. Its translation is CASSRSNSPLHF.

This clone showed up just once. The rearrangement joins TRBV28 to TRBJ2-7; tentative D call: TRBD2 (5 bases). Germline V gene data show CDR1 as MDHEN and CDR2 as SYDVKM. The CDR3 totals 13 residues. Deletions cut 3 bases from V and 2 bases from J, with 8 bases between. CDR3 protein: CASSFGDPYEQYF. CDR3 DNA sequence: TGTGCCAGCAGTTTCGGGGATCCCTACGAGCAGTACTTC.

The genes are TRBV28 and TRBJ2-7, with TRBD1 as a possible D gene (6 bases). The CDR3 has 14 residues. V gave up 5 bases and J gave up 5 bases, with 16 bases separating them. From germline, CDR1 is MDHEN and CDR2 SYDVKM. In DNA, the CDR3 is TGTGCCAGCAGTACCCGGTGGGGGCGGGACGAGCAGTACTTC. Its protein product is CASSTRWGRDEQYF.

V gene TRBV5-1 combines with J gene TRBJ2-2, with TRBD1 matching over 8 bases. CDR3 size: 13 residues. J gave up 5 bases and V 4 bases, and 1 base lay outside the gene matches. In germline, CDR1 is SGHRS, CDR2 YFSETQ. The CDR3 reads CASSGTGTGELFF. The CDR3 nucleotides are TGCGCCAGCAGCGGGACAGGTACCGGGGAGCTGTTTTTT.

DNA for the CDR3: TGCGCCAGCAGCCGGGGGATTCCTAGCACAGATACGCAGTATTTT. It translates to CASSRGIPSTDTQYF. V usage is TRBV5-1 and J usage is TRBJ2-3; D possibly corresponds to TRBD2 (6 bases). CDR3 size: 15 residues. Looked up from germline, CDR1 is SGHRS and CDR2 is YFSETQ. The V gene lost 4 bases and the J gene lost 0 bases, with 12 bases spanning the gap.

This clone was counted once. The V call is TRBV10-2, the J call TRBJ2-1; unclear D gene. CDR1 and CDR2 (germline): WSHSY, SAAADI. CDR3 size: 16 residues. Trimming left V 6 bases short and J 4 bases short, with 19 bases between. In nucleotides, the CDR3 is TGCGCCAGCAGGCGTGACGGGTACCGCCAGTACAATGAGCAGTTCTTC. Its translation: CASRRDGYRQYNEQFF.

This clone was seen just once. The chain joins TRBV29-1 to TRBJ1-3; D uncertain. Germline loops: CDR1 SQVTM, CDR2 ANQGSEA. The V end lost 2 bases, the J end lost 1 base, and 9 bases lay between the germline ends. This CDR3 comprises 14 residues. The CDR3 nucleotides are TGCAGCGTTGAAACGGGCTTATCTGGAAACACCATATATTTT. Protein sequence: CSVETGLSGNTIYF.

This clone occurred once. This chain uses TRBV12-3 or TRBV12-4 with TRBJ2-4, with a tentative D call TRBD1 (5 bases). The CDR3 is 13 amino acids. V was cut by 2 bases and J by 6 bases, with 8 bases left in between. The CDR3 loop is CASSLSGLNIQYF. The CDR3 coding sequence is TGTGCCAGCAGTTTATCAGGGTTAAACATTCAGTACTTC.

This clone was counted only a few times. CDR3 DNA: TGTGCCAGCAGCTTAGGAACGGGGGCCACAGATACGCAGTATTTT. This encodes CASSLGTGATDTQYF. J is TRBJ2-3 and V is TRBV11-3, with D perhaps matching TRBD1 or TRBD2 (6 bases each). This CDR3 comprises 15 residues. CDR1 is SGHNT, CDR2 YENEEA, per germline. V gave up 1 base and J gave up 2 bases, with 10 bases separating them.

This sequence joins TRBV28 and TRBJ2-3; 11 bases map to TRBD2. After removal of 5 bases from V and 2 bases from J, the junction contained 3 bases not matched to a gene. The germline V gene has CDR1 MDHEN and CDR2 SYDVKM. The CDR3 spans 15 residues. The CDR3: CASSASGGITDTQYF. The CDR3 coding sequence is TGTGCCAGCAGTGCTAGCGGGGGGATCACAGATACGCAGTATTTT.

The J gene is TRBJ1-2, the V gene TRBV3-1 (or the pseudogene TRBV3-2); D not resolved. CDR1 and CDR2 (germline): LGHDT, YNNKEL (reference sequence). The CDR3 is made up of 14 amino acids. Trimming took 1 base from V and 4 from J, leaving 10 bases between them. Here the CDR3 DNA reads TGTGCCAGCAGCCAAGGAAGAAACAGCTATGGCTACACCTTC. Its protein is CASSQGRNSYGYTF.

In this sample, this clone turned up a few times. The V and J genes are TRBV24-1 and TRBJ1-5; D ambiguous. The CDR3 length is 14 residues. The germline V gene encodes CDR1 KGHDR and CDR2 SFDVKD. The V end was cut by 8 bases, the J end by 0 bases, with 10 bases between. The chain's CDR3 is CATNIGYSNQPQHF. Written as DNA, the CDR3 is TGTGCCACCAATATAGGCTATAGCAATCAGCCCCAGCATTTT.

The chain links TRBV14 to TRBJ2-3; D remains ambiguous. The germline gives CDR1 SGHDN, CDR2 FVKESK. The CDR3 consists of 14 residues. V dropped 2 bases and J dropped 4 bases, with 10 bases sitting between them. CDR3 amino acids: CASSQTISADTQYF. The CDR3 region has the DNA TGTGCCAGCAGCCAAACTATCAGCGCAGATACGCAGTATTTT.

This CDR3 is CASTRGGPGTVIQETQYF. CDR3 nucleotides: TGTGCCAGCACTCGAGGAGGCCCCGGGACGGTTATCCAAGAGACCCAGTACTTC. J is TRBJ2-5 and V is TRBV6-6; TRBD1 or TRBD2 may be the D gene (5 bases each). Germline-derived CDR1 and CDR2 are MNHNY and SVGAGI (reference sequence). With 7 bases removed from V and 1 base from J, the gap between germline ends came to 25 bases. The CDR3 is 18 amino acids.

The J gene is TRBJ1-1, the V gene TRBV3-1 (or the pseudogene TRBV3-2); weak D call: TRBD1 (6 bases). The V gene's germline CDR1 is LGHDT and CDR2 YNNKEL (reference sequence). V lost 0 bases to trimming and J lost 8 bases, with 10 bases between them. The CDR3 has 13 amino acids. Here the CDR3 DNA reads TGTGCCAGCAGCCAAGAGTACAGGGACGAAGCTTTCTTT. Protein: CASSQEYRDEAFF.

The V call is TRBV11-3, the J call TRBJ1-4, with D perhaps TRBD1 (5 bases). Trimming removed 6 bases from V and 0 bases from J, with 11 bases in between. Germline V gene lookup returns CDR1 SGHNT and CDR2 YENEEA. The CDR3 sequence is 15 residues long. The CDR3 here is CASRTAHPTNEKLFF. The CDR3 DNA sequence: TGTGCCAGCAGGACAGCCCATCCAACTAATGAAAAACTGTTTTTT. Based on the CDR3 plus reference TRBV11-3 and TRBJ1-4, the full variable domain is EAGVVQSPRYKIIEKKQPVAFWCNPISGHNTLYWYLQNLGQGPELLIRYENEEAVDDSQLPKDRFSAERLKGVDSTLKIQPAELGDSAVYLCASRTAHPTNEKLFFGSGTQLSVL.

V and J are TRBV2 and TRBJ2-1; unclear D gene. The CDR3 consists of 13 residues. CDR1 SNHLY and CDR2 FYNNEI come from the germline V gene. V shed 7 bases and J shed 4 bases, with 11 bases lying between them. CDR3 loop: CASTRTYYNEQFF. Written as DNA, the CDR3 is TGTGCCAGCACCAGGACGTATTACAATGAGCAGTTCTTC. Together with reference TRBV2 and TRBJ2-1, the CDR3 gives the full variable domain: EPEVTQTPSHQVTQMGQEVILRCVPISNHLYFYWYRQILGQKVEFLVSFYNNEISEKSEIFDDQFSVERPDGSNFTLKIRSTKLEDSAMYFCASTRTYYNEQFFGPGTRLTVL.

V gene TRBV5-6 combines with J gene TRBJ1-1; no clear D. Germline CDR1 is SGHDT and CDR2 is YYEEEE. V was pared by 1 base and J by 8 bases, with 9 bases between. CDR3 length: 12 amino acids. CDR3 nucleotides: TGTGCCAGCAGCTTGTCCGTTGGGGAAGCTTTCTTT. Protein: CASSLSVGEAFF.

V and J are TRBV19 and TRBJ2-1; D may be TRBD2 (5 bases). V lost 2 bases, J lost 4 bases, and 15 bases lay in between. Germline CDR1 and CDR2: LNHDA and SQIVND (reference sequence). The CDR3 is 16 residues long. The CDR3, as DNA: TGTGCCAGTAGTATAATCTCGGGGAATCAGTACAATGAGCAGTTCTTC. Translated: CASSIISGNQYNEQFF.

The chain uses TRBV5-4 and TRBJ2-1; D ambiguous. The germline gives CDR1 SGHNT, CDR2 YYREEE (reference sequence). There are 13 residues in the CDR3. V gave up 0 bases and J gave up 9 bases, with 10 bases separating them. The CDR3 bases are TGTGCCAGCAGCTTGGGGAACGGATTTGAGCAGTTCTTC. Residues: CASSLGNGFEQFF.

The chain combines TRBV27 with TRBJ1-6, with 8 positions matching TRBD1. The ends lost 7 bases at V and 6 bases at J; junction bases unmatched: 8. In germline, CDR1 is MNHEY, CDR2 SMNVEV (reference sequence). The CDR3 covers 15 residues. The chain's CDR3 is CASKEGRGLNSPLHF. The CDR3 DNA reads TGTGCCAGCAAGGAGGGCAGGGGGCTTAATTCACCCCTCCACTTT.

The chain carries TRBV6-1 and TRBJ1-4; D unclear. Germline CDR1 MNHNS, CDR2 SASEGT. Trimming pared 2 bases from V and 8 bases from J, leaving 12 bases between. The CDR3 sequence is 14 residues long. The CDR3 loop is CASSETWGGEKLFF. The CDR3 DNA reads TGTGCCAGCAGTGAAACGTGGGGAGGAGAAAAACTGTTTTTT.

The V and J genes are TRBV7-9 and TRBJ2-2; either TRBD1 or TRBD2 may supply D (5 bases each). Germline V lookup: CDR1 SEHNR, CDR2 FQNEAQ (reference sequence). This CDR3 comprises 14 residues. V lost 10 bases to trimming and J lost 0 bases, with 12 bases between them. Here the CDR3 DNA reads TGTGCCAACCCGGGGCAGTCGAACACCGGGGAGCTGTTTTTT. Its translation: CANPGQSNTGELFF.

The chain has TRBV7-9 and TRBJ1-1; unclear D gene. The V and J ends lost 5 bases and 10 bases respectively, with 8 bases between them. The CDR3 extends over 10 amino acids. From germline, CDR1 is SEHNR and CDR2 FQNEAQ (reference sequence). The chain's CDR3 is CASSPQGAFF. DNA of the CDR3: TGTGCCAGCAGCCCGCAAGGAGCTTTCTTT.

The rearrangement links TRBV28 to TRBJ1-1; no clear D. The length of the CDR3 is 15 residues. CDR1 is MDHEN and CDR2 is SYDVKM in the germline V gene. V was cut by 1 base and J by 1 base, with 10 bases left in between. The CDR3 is CASSLLEQTNTEAFF. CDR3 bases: TGTGCCAGCAGTTTATTAGAACAGACGAACACTGAAGCTTTCTTT.

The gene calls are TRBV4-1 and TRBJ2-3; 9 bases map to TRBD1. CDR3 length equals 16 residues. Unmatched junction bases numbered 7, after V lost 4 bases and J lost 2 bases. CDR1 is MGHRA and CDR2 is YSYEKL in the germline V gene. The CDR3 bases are TGCGCCAGCAGCCGTTCAGGGACAGGGCTCACAGATACGCAGTATTTT. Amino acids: CASSRSGTGLTDTQYF.

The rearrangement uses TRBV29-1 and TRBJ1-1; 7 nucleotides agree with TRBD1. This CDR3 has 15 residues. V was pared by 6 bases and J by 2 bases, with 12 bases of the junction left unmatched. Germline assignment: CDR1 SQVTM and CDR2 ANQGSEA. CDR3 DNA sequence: TGCAGCGTCCTAAGGGACAGCCGTTTAAACACTGAAGCTTTCTTT. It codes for CSVLRDSRLNTEAFF.

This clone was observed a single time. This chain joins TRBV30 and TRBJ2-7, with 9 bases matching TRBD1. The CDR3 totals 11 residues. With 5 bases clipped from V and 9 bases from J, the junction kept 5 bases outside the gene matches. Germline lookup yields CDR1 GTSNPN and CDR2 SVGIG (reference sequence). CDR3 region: CAWGQGRGQYF. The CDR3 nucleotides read TGTGCCTGGGGACAGGGGAGGGGGCAGTACTTC.

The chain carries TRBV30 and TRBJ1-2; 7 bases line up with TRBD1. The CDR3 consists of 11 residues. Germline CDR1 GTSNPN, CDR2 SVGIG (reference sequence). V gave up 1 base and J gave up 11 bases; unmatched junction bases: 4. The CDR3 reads CAWSGNRGYTF. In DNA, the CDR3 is TGTGCCTGGAGTGGAAACAGGGGATACACCTTC.